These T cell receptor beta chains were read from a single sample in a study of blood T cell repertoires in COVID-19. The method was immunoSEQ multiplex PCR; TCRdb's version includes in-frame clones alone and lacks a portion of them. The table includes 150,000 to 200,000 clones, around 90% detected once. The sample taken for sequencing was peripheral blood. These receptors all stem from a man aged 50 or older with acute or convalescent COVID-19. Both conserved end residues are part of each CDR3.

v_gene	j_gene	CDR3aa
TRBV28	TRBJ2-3	CASRPARGLAGRADTQYF
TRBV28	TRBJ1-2	CASSRDRAHGYTF
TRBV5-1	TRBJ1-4	CASSLAVTTTQGGLFF
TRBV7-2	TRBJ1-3	CASRSGAGAGNTIYF
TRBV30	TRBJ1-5	CAWSPWGKQGNQPQHF
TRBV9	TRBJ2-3	CASSPAVGMKDTQYF
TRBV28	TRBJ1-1	CASLWNTEAFF
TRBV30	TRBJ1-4	CAWSSGGEKLFF
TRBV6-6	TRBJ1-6	CASIDNRGRNSPLHF
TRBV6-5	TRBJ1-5	CASRVTGGSNQPQHF
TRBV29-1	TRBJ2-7	CSATGRVDNEQYF
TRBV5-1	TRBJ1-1	CASSLEGQTSTEAFF
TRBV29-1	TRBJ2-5	CSVSPPGSQETQYF
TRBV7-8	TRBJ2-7	CASSFNTGPQEQYF
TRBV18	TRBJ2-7	CASSPPGQGYYEQYF
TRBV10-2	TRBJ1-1	CASRVDRPNTEAFF
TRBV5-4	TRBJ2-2	CASSALTSGSVTGELFF
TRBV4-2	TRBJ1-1	CASSPFVDTEAFF
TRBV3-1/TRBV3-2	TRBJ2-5	CASSPGGLETQYF
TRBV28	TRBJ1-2	CASSLIGRDIGLGYTF
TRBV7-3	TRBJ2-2	CASSLQTGRTGELFF
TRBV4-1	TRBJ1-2	CASSQVTGADGYTF
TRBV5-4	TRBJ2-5	CASSLVAEETQYF
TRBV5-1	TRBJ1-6	CASSHGRLPGAKNSPLHF
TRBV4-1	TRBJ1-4	CASSQVSGKNEKLFF
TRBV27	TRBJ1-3	CASSPRSGQGVFGNTIYF
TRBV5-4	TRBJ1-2	CASSLLTGENYGYTF
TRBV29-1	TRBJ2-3	CSVDRQGPSSTDTQYF
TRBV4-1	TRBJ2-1	CASSRPERGVLMNEQFF
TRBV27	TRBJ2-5	CASSLFGPQETQYF
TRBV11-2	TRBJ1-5	CASSLQGNQPQHF
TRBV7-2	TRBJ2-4	CASSTRTGENIQYF
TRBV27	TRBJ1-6	CASSSIGDSSYNSPLHF
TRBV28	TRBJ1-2	CASSGSGGSNYGYTF
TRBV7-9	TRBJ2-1	CASSLADSSYNEQFF
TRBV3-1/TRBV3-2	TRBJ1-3	CASSQGQGAVGNTIYF
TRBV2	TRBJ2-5	CASSETGQVGETQYF